Listed below are T cell receptor beta chains from one sample, sequenced in a study of TIL therapy for anti-PD-1-resistant metastatic lung cancer. TCRdb's table, derived via immunoSEQ multiplex PCR, lists solely in-frame clones and lacks some. The sample has about 48,000 clones, 70% to 85% seen once; the top ten hold approximately 5.6%. Here the sequenced sample was tumor tissue, taken at baseline. Receptors originate from a person between 30 and 79 years old with non-small cell lung cancer. CDR3s include the opening cysteine and the closing phenylalanine or tryptophan. D genes are given only for firm matches. Where a row states a size, it is once, few, many or the class of an expanded clone; other rows omit it.

>-|TRBJ2-1|TRBV5-6|-
CASSLNGLYNEQFF
TGTGCCAGCAGCTTGAACGGACTGTACAATGAGCAGTTCTTC
>-|TRBJ2-7|TRBV6-6|-
CASSADGGSGFYEQYF
TGTGCCAGCAGTGCGGACGGAGGCAGTGGGTTCTACGAGCAGTACTTC
>-|TRBJ1-1|TRBV6-5|TRBD1
CASSSQGGNTEAFF
TGTGCCAGCTCTTCCCAGGGGGGGAACACTGAAGCTTTCTTT
>-|TRBJ1-2|TRBV5-1|-
CASSLNREGGYTF
TGCGCCAGCAGCTTGAACAGGGAGGGGGGCTACACCTTC
>few|TRBJ1-3|TRBV2|-
CAKSTGDSGNTIYF
TGTGCCAAATCCACAGGTGACTCTGGAAACACCATATATTTT
>-|TRBJ2-7|TRBV4-1|-
CASSQVSGTYYEQYF
TGCGCCAGCAGCCAAGTGAGTGGGACTTACTACGAGCAGTACTTC
>-|TRBJ2-7|TRBV7-8|-
CASSPDLYEQYF
TGTGCCAGCAGCCCCGACCTTTACGAGCAGTACTTC
>-|TRBJ1-1|TRBV7-8|TRBD1
CASSLIQGAEAFF
TGTGCCAGCAGCTTAATCCAGGGGGCTGAAGCTTTCTTT
>-|TRBJ2-5|TRBV10-1|-
CASSEVQGQETQYF
TGCGCCAGCAGTGAAGTCCAGGGCCAAGAGACCCAGTACTTC
>few|TRBJ1-1|TRBV20-1|-
CSVRDPNEAFF
TGCAGTGTCCGAGACCCTAACGAAGCTTTCTTT
>once|TRBJ2-1|TRBV6-4|TRBD2
CASSSDSGIGNEQFF
TGTGCCAGCAGTAGCGATAGCGGGATCGGAAATGAGCAGTTCTTC
>-|TRBJ2-3|TRBV5-4|TRBD2
CASSHGTSGVESTDTQYF
TGTGCCAGCAGCCACGGGACTAGCGGGGTCGAGAGCACAGATACGCAGTATTTT
>-|TRBJ1-2|TRBV4-1|TRBD1
CASSQDWGTGGADGYTF
TGCGCCAGCAGCCAAGATTGGGGGACAGGGGGCGCGGATGGCTACACCTTC
>-|TRBJ2-2|TRBV7-8|-
CASSLRAGAEGAGELFF
TGTGCCAGCAGCTTACGGGCTGGGGCCGAAGGGGCCGGGGAGCTGTTTTTT
>-|TRBJ2-3|TRBV5-1|-
CASSANRVGTDTQYF
TGCGCCAGCAGCGCCAACAGGGTAGGCACAGATACGCAGTATTTT
>-|TRBJ2-7|TRBV7-2|TRBD2
CASSLSAGGVGTYEQYF
TGTGCCAGCAGCTTATCGGCGGGAGGAGTAGGAACCTACGAGCAGTACTTC
>-|TRBJ2-7|TRBV11-2|TRBD1
CASRAQGDHYEQYF
TGTGCCAGCAGAGCGCAGGGGGACCACTACGAGCAGTACTTC
>-|TRBJ2-2|TRBV7-8|-
CASSLAGGLFF
TGTGCCAGCAGCTTAGCGGGTGGGCTGTTTTTT
>-|TRBJ1-4|TRBV5-1|-
CASSNGATDEKLFF
TGCGCCAGCAGCAACGGTGCGACAGATGAAAAACTGTTTTTT
>-|TRBJ2-3|TRBV30|TRBD2
CAWSVLSSGTDTQYF
TGTGCCTGGAGTGTACTCTCTAGCGGGACGGATACGCAGTATTTT
>-|TRBJ2-2|TRBV2|-
CASRSTDTGELFF
TGTGCCAGCAGGTCGACCGACACCGGGGAGCTGTTTTTT
>-|TRBJ1-2|TRBV5-1|-
CASSLVQGNYGYTF
TGTGCCAGCAGCTTGGTCCAGGGTAACTATGGCTACACCTTC
>few|TRBJ1-4|TRBV15|-
CATSRGNEKLFF
TGTGCCACCAGCAGAGGGAATGAAAAACTGTTTTTT
>-|TRBJ2-5|TRBV29-1|TRBD2
CSVGTSGGRQETQYF
TGCAGCGTGGGGACTAGCGGGGGTAGGCAAGAGACCCAGTACTTC
>-|TRBJ2-3|TRBV5-1|TRBD2
CASSLDGRRTDTQYF
TGCGCCAGCAGCTTGGACGGGAGGCGCACAGATACGCAGTATTTT
>-|TRBJ1-2|TRBV30|-
CAWSVRTGNYGYTF
TGCGCCTGGAGTGTACGAACAGGGAACTATGGCTACACCTTC
>-|TRBJ2-5|TRBV7-9|-
CASSLHGGGQETQYF
TGTGCCAGCAGCTTACATGGAGGGGGGCAAGAGACCCAGTACTTC
>-|TRBJ2-3|TRBV7-2|-
CASSPTVGDTQYF
TGTGCCAGCAGCCCCACGGTGGGAGATACGCAGTATTTT
>-|TRBJ2-3|TRBV19|TRBD2
CASSLRTSGTSTDTQYF
TGTGCCAGTAGTTTAAGGACTAGCGGGACTAGCACAGATACGCAGTATTTT
>-|TRBJ1-3|TRBV7-8|-
CASSLYSGNTIYF
TGTGCCAGCAGCTTATACTCTGGAAACACCATATATTTT
>-|TRBJ2-2|TRBV5-6|-
CASSLVGAGELFF
TGTGCCAGCAGCTTGGTTGGGGCCGGGGAGCTGTTTTTT
>-|TRBJ2-3|TRBV7-2|-
CASSLAGRRSTDTQYF
TGTGCCAGCAGCTTAGCTGGGCGGAGAAGCACAGATACGCAGTATTTT
>-|TRBJ2-7|TRBV5-1|-
CASSSLRGHHYEQYF
TGCGCCAGCAGCTCCCTTCGGGGACACCACTACGAGCAGTACTTC
>-|TRBJ1-4|TRBV5-1|-
CASSLGQGNEKLFF
TGCGCCAGCAGCTTAGGCCAGGGAAATGAAAAACTGTTTTTT
>-|TRBJ2-1|TRBV2|TRBD2
CASRAWGSGGSYNEQFF
TGTGCCAGCAGAGCCTGGGGTAGCGGGGGCAGCTACAATGAGCAGTTCTTC
>-|TRBJ2-1|TRBV30|-
CAWSAWEPNEQFF
TGTGCCTGGTCAGCGTGGGAGCCGAATGAGCAGTTCTTC
>-|TRBJ2-3|TRBV6-1|TRBD1
CASSRLQGTRDTQYF
TGTGCCAGCAGTAGACTACAGGGGACGCGGGATACGCAGTATTTT
>-|TRBJ2-7|TRBV10-3|-
CAISSLGLMYF
TGTGCCATCAGTTCCCTGGGACTGATGTACTTC
>-|TRBJ2-7|TRBV5-1|-
CASSLVPLSSYEQYF
TGCGCCAGCAGCTTGGTACCGCTGAGCTCCTACGAGCAGTACTTC
>-|TRBJ2-1|TRBV5-4|TRBD2
CASSLRTSGRGEQFF
TGTGCCAGCAGCCTACGGACTAGCGGGAGGGGTGAGCAGTTCTTC
>-|TRBJ2-7|TRBV12-1|-
CASSPRDSCEQYF
TGTGCCAGCAGCCCCCGGGACAGCTGCGAGCAGTACTTC
>-|TRBJ1-1|TRBV2|TRBD1
CASSYRGDTEAFF
TGTGCCAGCAGTTACAGGGGGGACACTGAAGCTTTCTTT
>-|TRBJ2-5|TRBV2|-
CASSRDLETQYF
TGTGCCAGCAGCCGGGACTTAGAGACCCAGTACTTC
>-|TRBJ2-2|TRBV9|-
CASNAGITGELFF
TGTGCCAGTAATGCGGGGATTACCGGGGAGCTGTTTTTT
>-|TRBJ1-3|TRBV30|-
CAWKTGFSGNTIYF
TGTGCCTGGAAGACAGGCTTCTCTGGAAACACCATATATTTT
>few|TRBJ2-3|TRBV18|-
CASSARTDTQYF
TGTGCCAGCTCAGCTAGAACAGATACGCAGTATTTT
>once|TRBJ2-1|TRBV28|-
CASSPPSFGQFF
TGTGCCAGCAGTCCACCCAGTTTTGGACAGTTCTTC
>-|TRBJ1-5|TRBV30|-
CAWSVQTNQPQHF
TGTGCCTGGAGTGTGCAGACCAATCAGCCCCAGCATTTT
>-|TRBJ2-2|TRBV19|TRBD2
CASNTLLRLADTGELFF
TGTGCCAGTAATACCCTTCTCAGGCTAGCGGACACCGGGGAGCTGTTTTTT
>-|TRBJ2-5|TRBV18|-
CASSPSRRTVPSPCQETQYF
TGTGCCAGCTCACCATCTCGTCGGACGGTCCCCTCCCCCTGCCAAGAGACCCAGTACTTC
>-|TRBJ2-7|TRBV14|-
CASRGGHSYEQYF
TGTGCCAGCAGGGGGGGGCATTCCTACGAGCAGTACTTC
>-|TRBJ2-7|TRBV7-9|-
CASSLAGATYEQYF
TGTGCCAGCAGCTTAGCGGGGGCAACGTACGAGCAGTACTTC
>once|TRBJ2-2|TRBV27|-
CASATFQARDTGELFF
TGTGCCAGCGCAACCTTCCAGGCCCGAGACACCGGGGAGCTGTTTTTT
>-|TRBJ1-1|TRBV9|-
CASSVSQGITEAFF
TGTGCCAGCAGCGTCTCACAAGGGATCACTGAAGCTTTCTTT
>once|TRBJ1-2|TRBV15|-
CATSRDLGFLAGYGYTF
TGTGCCACCAGCAGAGATTTGGGATTCTTGGCAGGGTATGGCTACACCTTC
>-|TRBJ1-1|TRBV6-6|-
CASSYSGRTARTEAFF
TGTGCCAGCAGTTACTCTGGCCGGACGGCGAGGACTGAAGCTTTCTTT
>-|TRBJ2-7|TRBV29-1|TRBD2
CSVSSGRAYEQYF
TGCAGCGTTAGTAGCGGGAGGGCCTACGAGCAGTACTTC
>-|TRBJ1-4|TRBV28|-
CASSPAVGVTNEKLFF
TGTGCCAGCAGTCCCGCCGTAGGGGTAACTAATGAAAAACTGTTTTTT
>few|TRBJ2-5|TRBV29-1|-
CSGAWGEETQYF
TGCAGCGGGGCCTGGGGAGAAGAGACCCAGTACTTC